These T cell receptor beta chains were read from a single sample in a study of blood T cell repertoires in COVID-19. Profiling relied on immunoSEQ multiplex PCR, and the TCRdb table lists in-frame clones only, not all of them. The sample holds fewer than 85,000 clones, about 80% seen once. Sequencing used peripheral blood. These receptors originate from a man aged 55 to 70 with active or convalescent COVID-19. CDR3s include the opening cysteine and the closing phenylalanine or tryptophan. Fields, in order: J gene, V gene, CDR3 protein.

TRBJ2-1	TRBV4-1	CASSQVGTRRYEQFF
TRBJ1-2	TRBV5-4	CASSSDRFYGYTF
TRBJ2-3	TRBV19	CASSTVRGNTDTQYF
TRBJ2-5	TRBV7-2	CASSLGTGYAETQYF
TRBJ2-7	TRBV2	CASRGGGRYEQYF
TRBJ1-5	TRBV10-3	CAISEEGRRNQPQHF
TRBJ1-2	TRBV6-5	CASKAQGGLGYTF
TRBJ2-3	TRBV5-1	CASSSGVASTDTQYF
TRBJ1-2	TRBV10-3	CAISQAGGAYGYTF
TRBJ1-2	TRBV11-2	CASSSREKGDYGYTF
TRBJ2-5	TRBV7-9	CASSLVTSGLQETQYF
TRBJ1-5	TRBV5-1	CASRPDSVGNQPQHF
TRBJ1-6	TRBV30	CAWTWGANSPLHF
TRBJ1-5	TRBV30	CAWSEGATNQPQHF
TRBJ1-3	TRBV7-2	CASSSPNRAGNTIYF
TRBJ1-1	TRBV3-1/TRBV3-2	CASSPFDGGTEAFF
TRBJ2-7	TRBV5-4	CASSQRSSYEQYF
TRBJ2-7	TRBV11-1	CASSSKERYSYEQYF
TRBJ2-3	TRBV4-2	CASSQDAGGESDTQYF
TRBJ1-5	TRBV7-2	CASTLSLNQPQHF
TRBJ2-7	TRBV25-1	CATYGLGVAGGLQMYF
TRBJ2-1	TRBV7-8	CASSPGTSGGGEQFF